These T cell receptor beta chains were read from a single sample in a study of cytotoxic CD8 clonotypes in ibrutinib-treated CLL. Some clones are missing from TCRdb's copy, which holds only in-frame ones; the method was immunoSEQ multiplex PCR. The table lists 130,000 or so clones, 70% to 80% of them singletons. Here the sequenced sample was PBMCs, taken after 12 months of ibrutinib treatment. All receptors come from a human donor with chronic lymphocytic leukemia. Each CDR3 is given without its conserved first and last residue. A D gene is named only where the DNA matches it firmly.

J | V | D | CDR3
TRBJ2-7 | TRBV7-2 | TRBD2 | ASSLPPGLSYEQY
TRBJ1-4 | TRBV9 | TRBD1 | ASSAGQVNEKLF
TRBJ1-2 | TRBV10-3 | TRBD1 | AISEDRDHYNGYT
TRBJ2-3 | TRBV7-2 | TRBD1 | ASSAGTGGSEDTQY
TRBJ2-7 | TRBV7-2 | . | ASSLERPYEQY
TRBJ2-7 | TRBV6-6 | . | ASRTPYEQY
TRBJ2-2 | TRBV4-2 | TRBD2 | ASSQEGLALNTGELF
TRBJ2-7 | TRBV7-9 | TRBD2 | ASSQELLAGYEQY
TRBJ2-5 | TRBV7-6 | . | ASRGHETQY
TRBJ2-6 | TRBV11-1 | TRBD1 | ASSLGGTGRLSGANVLT
TRBJ2-5 | TRBV9 | . | ASSVGDRKKETQY
TRBJ1-5 | TRBV5-6 | . | ASSLAGIRVQPQH
TRBJ1-5 | TRBV28 | . | ASSSIPKNQPQH
TRBJ1-5 | TRBV19 | . | ASSIRTEISNQPQH
TRBJ2-1 | TRBV5-1 | . | ASSPDSNEQF
TRBJ2-7 | TRBV6-1 | TRBD1 | ASISGTGDQKQY
TRBJ1-6 | TRBV28 | . | ASSFGGYQAPLH
TRBJ1-3 | TRBV7-8 | . | ASSLGTASGNTIY
TRBJ2-7 | TRBV2 | TRBD1 | ASTVDRANSYEQY
TRBJ2-1 | TRBV6-4 | TRBD1 | ASSDGDREYNEQF
TRBJ1-3 | TRBV7-2 | . | ASSLDVTGSGNTIY
TRBJ2-5 | TRBV25-1 | . | ASSEITGVQETQY
TRBJ1-2 | TRBV28 | . | ASSDPGDYGYT
TRBJ2-1 | TRBV9 | TRBD1 | ASSVSGTGLPNEQF
TRBJ1-5 | TRBV5-1 | . | ASSLDTNQPQH
TRBJ2-7 | TRBV6-6 | TRBD1 | ASKRDRLSYEQY
TRBJ1-4 | TRBV10-3 | TRBD1 | AISESRTGGEKLF
TRBJ2-3 | TRBV7-2 | . | ASSFLSASTDTQY